This T cell receptor (beta chain) was profiled in a study of molecular identifiers for immune sequencing clone quantification. Study as a whole: Naive CD8 cell RNA, from roughly 20,000 or 100,000 cells, was split five ways in replicates, with four sequenced. Overall study results and limits: Clones that had above 20 RNA copies took up over 99% of effector molecules but under 1% in naive cells. Underestimation of highly expanded clone sizes could arise where identical TCR molecules share a barcode.

Per germline, CDR1 SGHRS and CDR2 YFSETQ. J gave up 3 bases and V 4 bases, and 7 bases lay outside the gene matches. There are 14 residues in the CDR3. With 10%, 30% or 50% of RNA, roughly 17,000 to 1,000,000 naive CD8 T cells were sequenced. TCRdb processed the PCR reads anew with MiXCR; each CDR3 protein has one entry. In the table there are some 590,000 distinct CDR3 sequences, about 25% of which are singletons. As concerns this clonotype: The antigen is undetermined. A read error may explain this, as a much larger clone is one base away.

The sequence came from a human donor in good health. Some libraries in this study had Jurkat cell RNA spiked in. The sequenced material came from naive CD8+ T cells from blood, with Jurkat cell RNA spiked in. Subset denoted: FACS-sorted CD8+CD4-CCR7+CD45RA+ naive T cells. The chain uses TRBV5-1 and TRBJ2-7; 7 bases line up with TRBD1. The CDR3 here is CASSVRDRLYEQYF. CDR3 coding DNA: TGCGCCAGCAGCGTCCGGGACAGACTCTACGAGCAGTACTTC.